A few counts support the clone carrying this TCR beta chain. As yet, its antigen is unknown. The CDR3 is 13 residues long. Germline values: CDR1 DFQATT, CDR2 SNEGSKA (reference sequence). The V end was cut by 0 bases, the J end by 2 bases, with 8 bases between. The source of the sample is a study of T cells in Graves' hyperthyroidism and ophthalmopathy. Diagnosis rested on symptoms, serum thyroxine and TRAb, thyroid ultrasound, and orbital computed tomography. The authors obtained PBMCs from roughly 9.7 ml of fresh peripheral blood. Using RNA transcripts as the source, TCR beta CDR3 regions were amplified. The HTBI primer set served for first-round RT-PCR of the TCR CDR3. MiXCR was run by TCRdb on the multiplex PCR reads, yielding one entry per CDR3 protein. The sample lists roughly 700,000 distinct CDR3 sequences; 14% were seen once. Broader study findings: Appearing also in blood were most of the thyroid clonotypes expanded above 0.001. In validation, the model predicted ophthalmopathy. These predictions came a median about 6.5 months before onset.

Sample: blood. The chain links TRBV20-1 to TRBJ2-7; D gene ambiguous. The receptor was isolated from a woman between 18 and 29 years old with Graves' hyperthyroidism. For the CDR3, the DNA is TGCAGTGCTAGAGATAGGACCACCTACGAGCAGTACTTC. Protein: CSARDRTTYEQYF.